This TCR beta chain was obtained from a study of blood T cell repertoires in COVID-19. The repertoire was sequenced with immunoSEQ multiplex PCR; TCRdb's copy has only in-frame clones and lacks some. The repertoire holds about 46,000 clones, with 80% to 90% as singletons. The source of this sequence is a human donor in a cohort sampled during active COVID-19. The donor label of this sample is uncertain. Sample: peripheral blood.

Here the CDR3 reads CASSQSQWPGTEAFF. Here the CDR3 DNA reads TGTGCCAGCAGCCAGTCTCAGTGGCCGGGCACTGAAGCTTTCTTT. The V call is TRBV3-1 (or the pseudogene TRBV3-2), the J call TRBJ1-1; D unclear. V gave up 3 bases and J gave up 4 bases, with 15 bases separating them. The CDR3 is 15 residues long. The germline V gene encodes CDR1 LGHDT and CDR2 YNNKEL (reference sequence).